A selection of T cell receptor beta chains follows, all from one sample in a study of T-cell reconstitution after alpha-beta-depleted transplantation in children. Each CDR3 protein is one row after TCRdb ran MiXCR on the PCR reads. Here the sample spans 130,000 to 150,000 distinct CDR3 sequences, about 9% being singletons. The sequences come from PBMCs, mostly from graft donor cells, collected 180 days after TCRalphabeta/CD19-depleted stem cell transplant. The origin of the receptors is a female patient younger than 10 who had a stem cell transplant for congenital amegakaryocytic thrombocytopenia, so the T cells may come from the graft donor. Each CDR3 is given with its conserved first and last residue. The D gene is left open where the match is weak. The size entry is marked missing in some rows and otherwise reads once, few, many or a size class.

V	D	J	size	DNA	CDR3
TRBV28	TRBD2	TRBJ2-5	few	TGTGCCAGCCGGGGGGGTCCTAAGACCCAGTACTTC	CASRGGPKTQYF
TRBV30	-	TRBJ2-1	-	TGTGAGTACAATGAGCAGTTCTTC	CEYNEQFF
TRBV7-2	-	TRBJ2-2	many	TGTGCCAGCAGCTTAGTCGGGGGGCGGGCCGGGGAGCTGTTTTTT	CASSLVGGRAGELFF
TRBV7-9	-	TRBJ2-3	few	TGTGCCAGCAGCTTAAAGGGGGGGGAGTACACAGATACGCAGTATTTT	CASSLKGGEYTDTQYF
TRBV12-3/TRBV12-4	TRBD2	TRBJ2-3	-	TGTGCCAGCAGGCAAGACCCGGGGGGGCAGTCAGATACGCAGTATTTT	CASRQDPGGQSDTQYF
TRBV7-2	-	TRBJ1-4	-	TGTGCCAGCAGCTTAGGGGGTAAAAGGGTAATTCCTGAAAAACTGTTTTTT	CASSLGGKRVIPEKLFF
TRBV20-1	-	TRBJ1-3	few	TGCAGTGCTATGCAGGACAGATTCTCTGGAAACACCATATATTTT	CSAMQDRFSGNTIYF
TRBV20-1	TRBD1	TRBJ1-6	-	TGCAGTGCTAGTCGCGGACAGGGTAATTCACCCCTCCACTTT	CSASRGQGNSPLHF
TRBV3-1	-	TRBJ2-7	many	TGTGCCAGCAGCCAAGTCCTCGCGGGCTCCGAGCAGTACTTC	CASSQVLAGSEQYF
TRBV3-1	-	TRBJ2-7	-	TGTGCCAGCAGCCCAAACCCAGGTAAGGAGCAGTACTTC	CASSPNPGKEQYF
TRBV4-3	-	TRBJ2-5	many	TGCGCCAGCAGCCAACATCCTTACGGCCCAGGGGAGACCCAGTACTTC	CASSQHPYGPGETQYF
TRBV10-3	TRBD1	TRBJ2-5	many	TGTGCCATCAGTGAAGGACAGGGGACGGGGGAGACCCAGTACTTC	CAISEGQGTGETQYF
TRBV4-1	-	TRBJ2-2	many	TGCGCCAGCAGCCAAGAAAGCCTGAATACCGGGGAGCTGTTTTTT	CASSQESLNTGELFF
TRBV5-1	-	TRBJ1-3	many	TGCGCCAGCAGCCCCTACGAGGGACTGGATGGAAACACCATATATTTT	CASSPYEGLDGNTIYF
TRBV15	-	TRBJ2-1	many	TGTGCCACCAGCAGAGCGGGACAACTCTCCTACAATGAGCAGTTCTTC	CATSRAGQLSYNEQFF
TRBV7-2	-	TRBJ2-3	many	TGTGCCAGCAGCTTAGCGGTGGGTGGGAGGTTGCCAGATACGCAGTATTTT	CASSLAVGGRLPDTQYF
TRBV28	-	TRBJ2-7	few	TGTGCCAGCAGTTTCCCTCCTGGGAGGAGCTCCTACGAGCAGTACTTC	CASSFPPGRSSYEQYF
TRBV5-5	TRBD2	TRBJ2-5	many	TGTGCCAGCAGCTTGGCGGGAGGTTCACTCCAAGAGACCCAGTACTTC	CASSLAGGSLQETQYF
TRBV5-1	TRBD2	TRBJ2-6	many	TGCGCCAGCAGCTTCCCGCGGGGGGCGTTAGGTGCCAACGTCCTGACTTTC	CASSFPRGALGANVLTF
TRBV24-1	TRBD1	TRBJ1-2	many	TGTGCCACCAGTGATCGGGACAGCTTATATGGCTACACCTTC	CATSDRDSLYGYTF
TRBV21-1	-	TRBJ2-7	few	TGTGCCAGCAGCAAAGCGCTCAAAGGGACCCCATCCTACGAGCAGTACTTC	CASSKALKGTPSYEQYF
TRBV5-6	-	TRBJ2-1	-	TGTGCCATGGGCCCCGGCCTTTCGGCGGGAACCTACAATGAGCAGTTCTTC	CAMGPGLSAGTYNEQFF
TRBV10-3	TRBD1	TRBJ1-2	-	TGTGCCATCAGGCGGACAGGGACCTATGGCTACACCTTC	CAIRRTGTYGYTF
TRBV7-9	-	TRBJ1-1	-	TGTGCCAGCCTAAAGGGGACGGTGGACACTGAAGCTTTCTTT	CASLKGTVDTEAFF
TRBV6-1	-	TRBJ2-5	-	TGTGCCAGCAGTGCAGAGGTGTACCAAGAGACCCAGTACTTC	CASSAEVYQETQYF
TRBV28	-	TRBJ1-3	many	TGTGCCAGCAGTGCCTCCGGGGGGTCTGGAAACACCATATATTTT	CASSASGGSGNTIYF
TRBV30	TRBD2	TRBJ2-4	many	TGTGCCTGGTGCAGCGGGAGGGTCAAAAACATTCAGTACTTC	CAWCSGRVKNIQYF